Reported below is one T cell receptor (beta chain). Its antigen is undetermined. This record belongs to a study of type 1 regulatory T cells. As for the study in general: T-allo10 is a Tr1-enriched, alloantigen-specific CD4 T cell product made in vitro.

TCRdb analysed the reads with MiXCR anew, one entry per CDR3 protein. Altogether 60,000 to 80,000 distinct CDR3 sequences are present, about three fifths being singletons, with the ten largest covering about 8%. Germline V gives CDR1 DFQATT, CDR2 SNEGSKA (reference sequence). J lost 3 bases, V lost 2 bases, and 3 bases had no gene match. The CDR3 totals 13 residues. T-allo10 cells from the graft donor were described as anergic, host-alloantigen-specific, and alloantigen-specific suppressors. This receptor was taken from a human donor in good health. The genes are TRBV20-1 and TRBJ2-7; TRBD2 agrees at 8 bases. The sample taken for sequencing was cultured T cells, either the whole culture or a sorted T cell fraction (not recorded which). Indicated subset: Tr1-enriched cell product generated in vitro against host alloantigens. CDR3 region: CSARRGGVYEQYF. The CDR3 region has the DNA TGCAGTGCTAGACGGGGGGGAGTCTACGAGCAGTACTTC.